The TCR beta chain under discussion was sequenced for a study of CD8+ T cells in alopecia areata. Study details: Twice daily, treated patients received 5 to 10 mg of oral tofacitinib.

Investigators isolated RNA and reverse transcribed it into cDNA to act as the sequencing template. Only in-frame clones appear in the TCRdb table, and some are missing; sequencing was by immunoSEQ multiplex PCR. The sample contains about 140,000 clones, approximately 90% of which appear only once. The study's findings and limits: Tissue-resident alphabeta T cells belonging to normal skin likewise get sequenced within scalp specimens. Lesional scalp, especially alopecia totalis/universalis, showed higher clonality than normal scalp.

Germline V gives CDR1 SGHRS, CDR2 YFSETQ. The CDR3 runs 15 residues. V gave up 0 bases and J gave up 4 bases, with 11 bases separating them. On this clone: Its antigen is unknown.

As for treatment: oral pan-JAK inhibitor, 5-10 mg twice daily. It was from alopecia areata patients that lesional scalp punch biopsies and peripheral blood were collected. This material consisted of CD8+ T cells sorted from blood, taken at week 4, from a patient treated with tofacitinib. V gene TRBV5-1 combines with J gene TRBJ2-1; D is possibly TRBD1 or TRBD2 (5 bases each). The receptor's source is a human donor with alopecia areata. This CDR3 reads CASSLGDAYYNEQFF. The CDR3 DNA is TGCGCCAGCAGCTTGGGGGACGCTTATTACAATGAGCAGTTCTTC.